This TCR beta chain was sequenced during a study of blood T cells in healthy people across ages. Study-wide results and limits: A roughly linear fall in TCR beta diversity per million T cells was seen with increasing age.

This CDR3 comprises 14 residues. Germline CDR1 is SEHNR and CDR2 is FQNEAQ (reference sequence). J lost 11 bases, V lost 0 bases, and 9 bases had no gene match. Alongside a J-beta primer mix, a sample-barcoded 5' primer served in a second PCR lasting roughly 7 to 12 cycles. TCRdb reanalysed the 5' RACE reads using MiXCR and keeps one entry per CDR3 protein. The sample yields about 640,000 distinct CDR3 sequences, about 30% seen once. This clonotype was observed a handful of times. Its antigen is not known. At least 6 million PBMCs were isolated per sample. This receptor was taken from a woman older than 75 in good health. Sequencing used blood. The V call is TRBV7-9, the J call TRBJ1-1; TRBD1 agrees at 7 bases. The CDR3 DNA reads as TGTGCCAGCAGCTTAGCATGGACAGGCTCGCTGGCTTTCTTT. Protein sequence: CASSLAWTGSLAFF.